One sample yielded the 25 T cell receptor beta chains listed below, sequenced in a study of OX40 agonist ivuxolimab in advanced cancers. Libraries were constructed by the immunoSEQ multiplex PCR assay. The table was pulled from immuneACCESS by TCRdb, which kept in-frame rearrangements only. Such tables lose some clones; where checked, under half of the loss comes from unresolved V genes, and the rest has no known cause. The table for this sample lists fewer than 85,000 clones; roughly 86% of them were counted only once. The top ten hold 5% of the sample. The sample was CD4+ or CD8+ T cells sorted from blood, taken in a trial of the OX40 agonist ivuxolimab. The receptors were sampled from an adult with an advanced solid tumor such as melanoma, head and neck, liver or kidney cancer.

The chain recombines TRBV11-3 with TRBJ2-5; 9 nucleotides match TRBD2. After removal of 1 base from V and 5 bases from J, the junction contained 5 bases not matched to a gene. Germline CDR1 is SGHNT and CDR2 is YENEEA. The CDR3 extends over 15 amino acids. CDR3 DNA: TGTGCCAGCAGCTTAGGCGGACTAGCGTCGGAGACCCAGTACTTC. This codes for CASSLGGLASETQYF.

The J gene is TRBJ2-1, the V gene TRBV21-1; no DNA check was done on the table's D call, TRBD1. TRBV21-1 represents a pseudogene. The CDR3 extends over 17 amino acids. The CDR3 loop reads CASSKASRDRAYNEQFF. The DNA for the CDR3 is TGTGCCAGCAGCAAAGCCTCCCGGGACAGGGCGTACAATGAGCAGTTCTTC.

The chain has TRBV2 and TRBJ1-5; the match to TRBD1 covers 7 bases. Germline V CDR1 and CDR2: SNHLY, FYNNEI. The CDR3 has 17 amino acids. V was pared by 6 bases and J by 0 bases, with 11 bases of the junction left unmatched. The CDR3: CASRDGHRGYSNQPQHF. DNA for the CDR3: TGTGCCAGCAGGGATGGGCACAGGGGCTATAGCAATCAGCCCCAGCATTTT.

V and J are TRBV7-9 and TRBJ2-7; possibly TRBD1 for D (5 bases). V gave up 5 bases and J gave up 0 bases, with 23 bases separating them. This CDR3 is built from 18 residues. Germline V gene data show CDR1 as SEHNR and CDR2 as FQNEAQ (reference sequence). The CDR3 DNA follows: TGTGCCAGCAGCGCGCGGACACTTGACCCAAGGAGCTCCTACGAGCAGTACTTC. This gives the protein CASSARTLDPRSSYEQYF.

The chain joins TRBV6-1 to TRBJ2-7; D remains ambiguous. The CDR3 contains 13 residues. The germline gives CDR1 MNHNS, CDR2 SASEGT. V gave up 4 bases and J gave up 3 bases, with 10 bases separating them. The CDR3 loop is CASSVISIYEQYF. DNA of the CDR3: TGTGCCAGCAGTGTCATCAGTATCTACGAGCAGTACTTC.

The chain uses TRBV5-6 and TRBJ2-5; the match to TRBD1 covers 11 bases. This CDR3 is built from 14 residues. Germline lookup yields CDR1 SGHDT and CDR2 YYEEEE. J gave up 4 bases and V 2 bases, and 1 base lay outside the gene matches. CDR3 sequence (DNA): TGTGCCAGCAGCTTCGGACAGGGGGCAGAGACCCAGTACTTC. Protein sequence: CASSFGQGAETQYF.

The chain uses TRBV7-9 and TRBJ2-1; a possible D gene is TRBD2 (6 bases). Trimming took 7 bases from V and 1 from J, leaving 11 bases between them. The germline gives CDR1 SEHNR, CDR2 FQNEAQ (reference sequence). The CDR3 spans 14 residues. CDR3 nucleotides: TGTGCCAGCATCGGGGGACCATCCTACAATGAGCAGTTCTTC. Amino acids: CASIGGPSYNEQFF.

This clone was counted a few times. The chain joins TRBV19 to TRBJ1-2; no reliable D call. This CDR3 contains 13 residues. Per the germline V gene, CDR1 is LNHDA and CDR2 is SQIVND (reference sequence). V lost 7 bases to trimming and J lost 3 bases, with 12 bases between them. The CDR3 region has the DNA TGTGCCAGTACGTCCCAGAACGACTATGGCTACACCTTC. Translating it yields CASTSQNDYGYTF. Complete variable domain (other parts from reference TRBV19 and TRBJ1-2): DGGITQSPKYLFRKEGQNVTLSCEQNLNHDAMYWYRQDPGQGLRLIYYSQIVNDFQKGDIAEGYSVSREKKESFPLTVTSAQKNPTAFYLCASTSQNDYGYTFGSGTRLTVV.

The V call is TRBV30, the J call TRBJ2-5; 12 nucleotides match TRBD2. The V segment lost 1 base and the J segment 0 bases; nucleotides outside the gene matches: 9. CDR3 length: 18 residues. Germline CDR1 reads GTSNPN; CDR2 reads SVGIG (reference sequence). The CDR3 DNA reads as TGTGCCTGGAGTGGGACTAGCGGGGCCTCAGAGTACCAAGAGACCCAGTACTTC. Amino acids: CAWSGTSGASEYQETQYF.

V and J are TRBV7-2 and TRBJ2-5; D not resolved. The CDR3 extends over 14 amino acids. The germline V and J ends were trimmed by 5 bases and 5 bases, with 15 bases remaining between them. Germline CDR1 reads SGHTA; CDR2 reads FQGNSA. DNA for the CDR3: TGTGCCAGCAGCCCAACCCCTGGATGGGAGACCCAGTACTTC. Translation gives CASSPTPGWETQYF. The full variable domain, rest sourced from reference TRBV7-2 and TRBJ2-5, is GAGVSQSPSNKVTEKGKDVELRCDPISGHTALYWYRQSLGQGLEFLIYFQGNSAPDKSGLPSDRFSAERTGGSVSTLTIQRTQQEDSAVYLCASSPTPGWETQYFGPGTRLLVL.

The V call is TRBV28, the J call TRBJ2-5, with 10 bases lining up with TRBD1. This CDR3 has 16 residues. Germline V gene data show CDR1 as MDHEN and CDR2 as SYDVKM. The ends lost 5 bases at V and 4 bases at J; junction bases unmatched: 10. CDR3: CASSPDRGAAGETQYF. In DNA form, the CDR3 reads TGTGCCAGCAGTCCGGACAGGGGGGCGGCAGGAGAGACCCAGTACTTC.

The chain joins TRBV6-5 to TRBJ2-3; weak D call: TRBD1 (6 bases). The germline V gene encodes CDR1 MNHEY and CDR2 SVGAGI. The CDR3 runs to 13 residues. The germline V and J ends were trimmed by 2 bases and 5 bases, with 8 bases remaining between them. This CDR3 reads CASSYRGKDTQYF. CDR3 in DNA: TGTGCCAGCAGTTACAGGGGGAAAGATACGCAGTATTTT.

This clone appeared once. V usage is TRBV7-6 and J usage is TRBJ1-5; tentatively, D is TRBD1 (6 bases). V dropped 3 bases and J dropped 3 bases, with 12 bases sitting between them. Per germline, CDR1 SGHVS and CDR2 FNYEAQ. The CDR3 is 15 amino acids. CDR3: CASSLQSGANQPQHF. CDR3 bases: TGTGCCAGCAGCTTGCAATCAGGGGCCAATCAGCCCCAGCATTTT.

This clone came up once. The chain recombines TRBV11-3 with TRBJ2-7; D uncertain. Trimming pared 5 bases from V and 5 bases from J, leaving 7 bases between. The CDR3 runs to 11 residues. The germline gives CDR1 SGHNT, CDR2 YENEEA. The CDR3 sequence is CASSPLHEQYF. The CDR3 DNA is TGTGCCAGCAGCCCGTTGCACGAGCAGTACTTC.

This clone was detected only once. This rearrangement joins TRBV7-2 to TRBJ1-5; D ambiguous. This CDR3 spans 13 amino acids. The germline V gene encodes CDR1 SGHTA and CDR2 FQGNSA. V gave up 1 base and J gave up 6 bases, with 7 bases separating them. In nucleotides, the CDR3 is TGTGCCAGCAGCTTAGGTGTATTTCAGCCCCAGCATTTT. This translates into CASSLGVFQPQHF.

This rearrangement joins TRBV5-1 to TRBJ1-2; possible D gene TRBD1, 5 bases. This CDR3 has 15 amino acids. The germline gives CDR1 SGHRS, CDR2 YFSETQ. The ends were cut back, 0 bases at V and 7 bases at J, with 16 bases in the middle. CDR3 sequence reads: CASSLGTTPSTGYTF. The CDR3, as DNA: TGCGCCAGCAGCTTGGGGACAACCCCGTCAACTGGCTACACCTTC.

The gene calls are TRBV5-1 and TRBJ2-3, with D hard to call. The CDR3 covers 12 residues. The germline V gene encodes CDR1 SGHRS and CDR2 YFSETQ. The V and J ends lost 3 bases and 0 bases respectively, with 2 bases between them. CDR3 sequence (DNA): TGCGCCAGCAGCTCAAGCACAGATACGCAGTATTTT. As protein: CASSSSTDTQYF. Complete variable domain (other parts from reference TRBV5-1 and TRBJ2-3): KAGVTQTPRYLIKTRGQQVTLSCSPISGHRSVSWYQQTPGQGLQFLFEYFSETQRNKGNFPGRFSGRQFSNSRSEMNVSTLELGDSALYLCASSSSTDTQYFGPGTRLTVL.

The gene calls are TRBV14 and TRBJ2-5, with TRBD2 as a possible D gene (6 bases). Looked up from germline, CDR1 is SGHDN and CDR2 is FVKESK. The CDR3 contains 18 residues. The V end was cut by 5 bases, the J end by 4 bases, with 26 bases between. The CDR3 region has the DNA TGTGCCAGCAGCGGAGGGGCGGCTAGCCTACCCCGGGGAGAGACCCAGTACTTC. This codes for CASSGGAASLPRGETQYF.

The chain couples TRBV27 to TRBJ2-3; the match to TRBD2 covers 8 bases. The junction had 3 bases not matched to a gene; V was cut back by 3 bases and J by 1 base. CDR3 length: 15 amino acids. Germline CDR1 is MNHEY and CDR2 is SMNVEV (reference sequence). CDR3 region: CASSFQTSGTDTQYF. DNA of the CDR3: TGTGCCAGCAGTTTTCAGACTAGCGGCACAGATACGCAGTATTTT.

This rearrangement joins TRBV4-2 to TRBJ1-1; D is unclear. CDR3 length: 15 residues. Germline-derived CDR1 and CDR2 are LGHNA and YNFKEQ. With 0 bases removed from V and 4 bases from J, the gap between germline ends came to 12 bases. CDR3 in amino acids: CASSQESSYGTEAFF. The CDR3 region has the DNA TGTGCCAGCAGCCAAGAGAGTAGTTACGGCACTGAAGCTTTCTTT.

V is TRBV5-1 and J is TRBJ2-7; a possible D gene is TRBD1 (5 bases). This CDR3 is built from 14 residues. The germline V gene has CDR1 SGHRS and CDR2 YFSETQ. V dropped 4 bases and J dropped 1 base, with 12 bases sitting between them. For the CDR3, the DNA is TGCGCCAGCAGCGTGACAGTTCCTTCCTACGAGCAGTACTTC. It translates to CASSVTVPSYEQYF.

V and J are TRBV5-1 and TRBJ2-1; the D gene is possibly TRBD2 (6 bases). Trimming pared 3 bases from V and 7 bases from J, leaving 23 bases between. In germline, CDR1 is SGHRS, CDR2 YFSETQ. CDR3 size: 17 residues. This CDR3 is CASSSTTIAEGRNEQFF. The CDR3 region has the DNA TGCGCCAGCAGCTCCACAACCATAGCGGAGGGGCGGAATGAGCAGTTCTTC.

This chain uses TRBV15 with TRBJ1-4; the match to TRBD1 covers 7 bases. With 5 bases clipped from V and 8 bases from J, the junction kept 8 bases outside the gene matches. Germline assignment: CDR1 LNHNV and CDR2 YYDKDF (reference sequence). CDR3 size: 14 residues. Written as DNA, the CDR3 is TGTGCCACCAGCTTAAACAGGGGTGAAGAAAAACTGTTTTTT. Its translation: CATSLNRGEEKLFF.

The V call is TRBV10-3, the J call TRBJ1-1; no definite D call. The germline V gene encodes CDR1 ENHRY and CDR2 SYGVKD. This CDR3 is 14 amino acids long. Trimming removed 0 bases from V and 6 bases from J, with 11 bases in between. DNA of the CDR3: TGTGCCATCAGTGAGTCGAGTGTTTTGGCTGAAGCTTTCTTT. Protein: CAISESSVLAEAFF.

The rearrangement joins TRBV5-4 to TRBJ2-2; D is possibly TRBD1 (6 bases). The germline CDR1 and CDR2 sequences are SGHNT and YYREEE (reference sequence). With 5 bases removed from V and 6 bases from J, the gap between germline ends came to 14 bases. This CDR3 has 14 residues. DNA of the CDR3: TGTGCCAGCAGAATCGACAGGAATTCCGGGGAGCTGTTTTTT. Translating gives CASRIDRNSGELFF. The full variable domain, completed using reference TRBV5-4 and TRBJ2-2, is ETGVTQSPTHLIKTRGQQVTLRCSSQSGHNTVSWYQQALGQGPQFIFQYYREEENGRGNFPPRFSGLQFPNYSSELNVNALELDDSALYLCASRIDRNSGELFFGEGSRLTVL.